This T cell receptor (beta chain) appears in the sequencing data of a study of tumor-infiltrating lymphocytes in oesophageal squamous cell carcinoma. Germline V gene sequence: CDR1 LGHNA, CDR2 YNFKEQ. There are 18 residues in the CDR3. Trimming cost V 4 bases and J 7 bases; bases outside gene matches: 10. This clonotype has at least ten counts. TCRdb independently ran MiXCR on the PCR reads; one entry per CDR3 protein. The table shows about 11,000 distinct CDR3 sequences, with around 50% occurring only once. This chain uses TRBV4-2 with TRBJ2-1; 16 bases line up with TRBD2. Specimen: esophageal tumor tissue. The clonotype originates from a female donor with esophageal squamous cell carcinoma. DNA for the CDR3: TGTGCCAGCAGCCGCGTGCCGGGACTAGCGGGAGGGAGGAATGAGCAGTTCTTC. It yields the protein CASSRVPGLAGGRNEQFF.